Listed below are T cell receptor beta chains from one sample, sequenced in a study of blood T cell repertoires in COVID-19. This table comes from immunoSEQ multiplex PCR, and its TCRdb copy is limited to in-frame clones, with some not included. The sample has 200,000 to 250,000 clones, about 90% seen once. Specimen: peripheral blood. These receptors were obtained from an older woman with acute or convalescent COVID-19. CDR3s include the opening cysteine and the closing phenylalanine or tryptophan. The order of the fields is J gene, clone size, V gene, D gene, CDR3 protein, CDR3 DNA. The D gene is left open where the match is weak. Some rows mark clone size as missing; the rest say once, few, many or name a class of expanded clone.

TRBJ1-1,NA,TRBV19,TRBD1,CASSVNRGSVKAFF,TGTGCCAGTAGTGTAAACAGGGGGTCTGTAAAAGCTTTCTTT
TRBJ2-7,few,TRBV2,TRBD1,CASFRDRGPYEQYF,TGTGCCAGCTTCCGGGACAGGGGGCCCTACGAGCAGTACTTC
TRBJ2-1,NA,TRBV5-1,TRBD1,CASSSGQGSLTEQFF,TGCGCCAGCAGCTCGGGACAGGGATCTCTCACTGAGCAGTTCTTC
TRBJ2-3,NA,TRBV5-1,NA,CASSLALEADTQYF,TGCGCCAGCAGCTTGGCCCTAGAGGCAGATACGCAGTATTTT
TRBJ2-7,NA,TRBV5-1,TRBD2,CASSLGLATYEQYF,TGCGCCAGCAGCTTGGGACTAGCTACCTACGAGCAGTACTTC
TRBJ2-1,once,TRBV18,NA,CASSPLSGEYNEQFF,TGTGCCAGCTCACCACTCTCAGGGGAGTACAATGAGCAGTTCTTC
TRBJ2-1,NA,TRBV6-5,NA,CASSRSGSYNEQFF,TGTGCCAGCAGTCGGTCCGGCTCCTACAATGAGCAGTTCTTC
TRBJ1-1,NA,TRBV10-2,NA,CASSESLGRVGTEAFF,TGCGCCAGCAGTGAGTCGCTCGGCAGGGTCGGAACTGAAGCTTTCTTT
TRBJ2-1,NA,TRBV28,NA,CASSLAYNEQFF,TGTGCCAGCAGCCTTGCCTACAATGAGCAGTTCTTC
TRBJ2-7,NA,TRBV19,TRBD1,CASSRDRGTYEQYF,TGTGCCAGTAGCCGGGACAGGGGCACCTACGAGCAGTACTTC
TRBJ1-4,NA,TRBV18,TRBD1,CASSQQGVVEKLFF,TGTGCCAGCTCACAACAGGGGGTTGTTGAAAAACTGTTTTTT
TRBJ1-1,NA,TRBV27,TRBD1,CASSLSTGTEAFF,TGTGCCAGCAGTTTATCGACAGGGACTGAAGCTTTCTTT
TRBJ2-7,NA,TRBV6-6,TRBD1,CASIRQGGGEQYF,TGTGCCAGCATCCGACAGGGGGGAGGCGAGCAGTACTTC
TRBJ2-1,once,TRBV19,NA,CASVPGGIANEQFF,TGTGCCAGTGTACCCGGGGGTATAGCCAATGAGCAGTTCTTC
TRBJ2-5,NA,TRBV6-2/TRBV6-3,TRBD1,CASSATGTAQYF,TGTGCCAGCAGCGCGACAGGGACGGCCCAGTACTTC
TRBJ1-1,NA,TRBV7-9,TRBD1,CASSLLQGKDTEAFF,TGTGCCAGCAGCTTACTACAGGGGAAGGACACTGAAGCTTTCTTT
TRBJ1-2,NA,TRBV7-8,TRBD1,CASSLLGGQDGYTF,TGTGCCAGCAGCCTCCTAGGGGGCCAGGATGGCTACACCTTC
TRBJ1-2,NA,TRBV27,TRBD1,CASSLTGTRQGHGYTF,TGTGCCAGCAGTTTAACGGGAACACGACAGGGCCATGGCTACACCTTC
TRBJ2-2,NA,TRBV30,TRBD2,CAWILPSGGNTGELFF,TGTGCCTGGATACTACCCAGCGGGGGGAACACCGGGGAGCTGTTTTTT
TRBJ2-7,few,TRBV19,TRBD1,CASSIRDRAIHEQYF,TGTGCCAGTAGTATCCGGGACAGGGCGATACACGAGCAGTACTTC
TRBJ1-4,NA,TRBV7-9,TRBD1,CASTDRGEKLFF,TGTGCCAGCACGGACAGGGGTGAAAAACTGTTTTTT
TRBJ2-3,NA,TRBV30,TRBD2,CAWRTSSTDTQYF,TGTGCCTGGAGGACTAGCAGCACAGATACGCAGTATTTT
TRBJ1-2,NA,TRBV19,TRBD1,CASLGTGYYGYTF,TGTGCCAGTTTGGGGACAGGATACTATGGCTACACCTTC
TRBJ1-2,NA,TRBV29-1,NA,CSVDDYGYTF,TGCAGCGTTGACGACTATGGCTACACCTTC
TRBJ1-1,NA,TRBV5-1,NA,CASSPGGGANTEAFF,TGCGCCAGCAGCCCCGGGGGTGGAGCGAACACTGAAGCTTTCTTT
TRBJ1-2,NA,TRBV10-2,NA,CASSGGGVYGYTF,TGCGCCAGCAGTGGAGGAGGGGTCTATGGCTACACCTTC
TRBJ1-4,NA,TRBV30,NA,CAWNDRGYKGEKLFF,TGTGCCTGGAATGATAGGGGGTACAAGGGGGAAAAACTGTTTTTT
TRBJ1-4,once,TRBV28,NA,CASSLVLVATNEKLFF,TGTGCCAGCAGCCTAGTGTTGGTAGCAACTAATGAAAAACTGTTTTTT
TRBJ2-1,NA,TRBV7-9,TRBD2,CASSLRSGRASEQFF,TGTGCCAGCAGCTTACGAAGCGGGAGGGCAAGTGAGCAGTTCTTC
TRBJ1-1,NA,TRBV7-9,NA,CASSRAWGDPEAFF,TGTGCCAGCAGCCGCGCTTGGGGGGACCCTGAAGCTTTCTTT
TRBJ2-7,NA,TRBV6-5,TRBD1,CASSYSGGTGAYEQYF,TGTGCCAGCAGTTACTCGGGCGGGACAGGGGCCTACGAGCAGTACTTC
TRBJ2-1,NA,TRBV7-3,TRBD1,CASRPGTGDNEQFF,TGTGCCAGCAGGCCCGGGACAGGGGACAATGAGCAGTTCTTC
TRBJ1-5,NA,TRBV27,TRBD1,CASSPWTGGNQPQHF,TGTGCCAGCAGTCCCTGGACAGGAGGCAATCAGCCCCAGCATTTT
TRBJ1-2,NA,TRBV4-3,TRBD1,CASSQTGTGASLSGYTF,TGCGCCAGCAGCCAGACTGGGACAGGGGCCTCTCTCAGTGGCTACACCTTC
TRBJ2-1,NA,TRBV9,NA,CASSSNPSSYNEQFF,TGTGCCAGCAGCTCCAACCCTAGCTCCTACAATGAGCAGTTCTTC
TRBJ2-7,NA,TRBV14,TRBD2,CASSYLAGVKGEQYF,TGTGCCAGCAGCTATCTAGCGGGAGTCAAGGGCGAGCAGTACTTC
TRBJ2-5,NA,TRBV10-2,TRBD1,CASSENDRDETQYF,TGCGCCAGCAGTGAGAACGACAGGGATGAGACCCAGTACTTC